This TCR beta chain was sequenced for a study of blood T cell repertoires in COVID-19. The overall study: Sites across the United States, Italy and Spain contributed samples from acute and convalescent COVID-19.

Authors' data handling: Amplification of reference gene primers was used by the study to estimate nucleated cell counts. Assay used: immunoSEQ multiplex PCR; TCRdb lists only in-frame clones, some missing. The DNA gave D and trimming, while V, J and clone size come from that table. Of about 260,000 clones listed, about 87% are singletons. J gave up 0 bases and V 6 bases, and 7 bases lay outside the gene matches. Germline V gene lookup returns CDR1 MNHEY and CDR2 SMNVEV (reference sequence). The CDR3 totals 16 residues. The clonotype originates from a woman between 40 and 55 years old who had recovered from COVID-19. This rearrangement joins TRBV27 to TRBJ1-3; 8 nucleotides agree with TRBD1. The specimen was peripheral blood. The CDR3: CASSRQGWVSGNTIYF. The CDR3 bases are TGTGCCAGCAGCCGACAGGGGTGGGTCTCTGGAAACACCATATATTTT.